This T cell receptor (beta chain) is drawn from a study of CD8 T cells in Susac syndrome. Random-hexamer reverse transcription was applied to about 0.45 to 1 ug RNA. TCRdb reprocessed the immunoSEQ multiplex PCR reads with MiXCR, giving one entry per CDR3 protein. The sample lists about 200,000 distinct CDR3 sequences, roughly 94% occurring once. CDR3 length: 13 residues. Germline CDR1 is GTSNPN and CDR2 is SVGIG (reference sequence). The V end lost 0 bases, the J end lost 7 bases, and 10 bases lay between the germline ends. The chain employs TRBV30 and TRBJ1-5; possible D gene TRBD1, 5 bases. This sequence was found in a human donor in good health. Sequenced material: CD4+ T cells from PBMCs. In DNA, the CDR3 is TGTGCCTGGAGTGTACGGGGGGGACAGCCCCAGCATTTT. It translates to CAWSVRGGQPQHF.